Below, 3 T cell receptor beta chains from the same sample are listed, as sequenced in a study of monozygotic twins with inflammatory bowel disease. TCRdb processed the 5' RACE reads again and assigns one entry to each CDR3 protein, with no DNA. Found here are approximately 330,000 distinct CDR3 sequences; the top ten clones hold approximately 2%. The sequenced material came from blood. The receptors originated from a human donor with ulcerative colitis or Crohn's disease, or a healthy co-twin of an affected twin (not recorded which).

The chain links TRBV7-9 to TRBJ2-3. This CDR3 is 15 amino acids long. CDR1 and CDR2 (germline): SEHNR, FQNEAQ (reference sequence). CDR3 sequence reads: CASSRTASSTDTQYF.

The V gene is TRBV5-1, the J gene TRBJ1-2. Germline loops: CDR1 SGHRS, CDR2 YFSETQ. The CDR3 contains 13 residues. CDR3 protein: CASSSTGSSGYTF.

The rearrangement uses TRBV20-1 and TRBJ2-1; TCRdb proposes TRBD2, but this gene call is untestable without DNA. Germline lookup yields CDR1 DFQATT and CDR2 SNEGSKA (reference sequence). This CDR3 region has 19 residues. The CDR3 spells CSAIPRSSGSKRAYNEQFF.